These 8 T cell receptor beta chains came from one sample sequenced in a study of cytomegalovirus exposure and HLA in healthy donors. Amplification used 60 Vbeta primers and 13 Jbeta primers. The method was immunoSEQ multiplex PCR; TCRdb's version includes in-frame clones alone and lacks a portion of them. This table has about 140,000 clones, approximately 80% appearing once. Sequences were obtained from PBMCs. These receptors came from a man in his forties in good health and CMV-seropositive.

This sequence joins TRBV7-9 and TRBJ1-4, with D maybe TRBD1 (6 bases). The germline V gene has CDR1 SEHNR and CDR2 FQNEAQ (reference sequence). The V end lost 6 bases, the J end lost 0 bases, and 11 bases lay between the germline ends. CDR3 length equals 15 residues. CDR3 residues: CASRREGATNEKLFF. CDR3 bases: TGTGCCAGCAGACGGGAGGGGGCAACTAATGAAAAACTGTTTTTT.

The J gene is TRBJ1-2, the V gene TRBV9; no reliable D call. The CDR3 covers 17 residues. V was trimmed by 5 bases and J by 2 bases, leaving 22 bases between them. Germline V gene lookup returns CDR1 SGDLS and CDR2 YYNGEE. The CDR3 DNA sequence: TGTGCCAGCAGGGGGAGGGAGGGTCTGGGTGAGAACTATGGCTACACCTTC. Translating it yields CASRGREGLGENYGYTF.

The chain combines TRBV12-5 with TRBJ2-5; TRBD1 matches at 7 bases. CDR1 is LGHNT and CDR2 is FRNRAP in the germline V gene. CDR3 length: 13 residues. With V trimmed by 6 bases and J by 5 bases, 6 bases remained unmatched. The CDR3 bases are TGTGCTAGTGGCCCCGGGACAGTGGAGACCCAGTACTTC. Protein sequence: CASGPGTVETQYF.

A word on this clone: One junction end disagrees with the germline gene, perhaps due to a read error. The chain uses TRBV18 and TRBJ1-1, with D maybe TRBD1 (6 bases). This CDR3 has 14 residues. CDR1 is KGHSH, CDR2 LQKENI, per germline. CDR3 in amino acids: CASSPTGTNAEAFF. The DNA for the CDR3 is TGTGCCAGCTCACCGACAGGAACGAACGCTGAAGCTTTCTTT.

J is TRBJ2-1 and V is TRBV9; 14 bases line up with TRBD2. The CDR3 runs to 16 residues. CDR1 SGDLS and CDR2 YYNGEE come from the germline V gene. V shed 3 bases, J shed 6 bases, and the junction held 5 bases outside the gene matches. The CDR3 nucleotides are TGTGCCAGCAGCGACCCCGGGACTAGCGGGAGCAATGAGCAGTTCTTC. Its protein is CASSDPGTSGSNEQFF.

The rearrangement joins TRBV5-1 to TRBJ2-7, with TRBD2 identical over 12 bases. This CDR3 contains 17 residues. Germline-derived CDR1 and CDR2 are SGHRS and YFSETQ. V shed 2 bases and J 4 bases; nucleotides not matched to a gene: 10. This CDR3 is CASSFSTASGGAYEQYF. The CDR3 region has the DNA TGCGCCAGCAGCTTTTCTACGGCTAGCGGGGGGGCTTACGAGCAGTACTTC.

The chain recombines TRBV29-1 with TRBJ2-7, with 9 bases aligning to TRBD1. There are 13 residues in the CDR3. Trimming took 4 bases from V and 4 from J; bases not matched to a gene: 5. Per germline, CDR1 SQVTM and CDR2 ANQGSEA. The CDR3 region is CSVGGTGLYEQYF. CDR3 in DNA: TGCAGCGTTGGTGGGACAGGGCTTTACGAGCAGTACTTC.

The V call is TRBV7-9, the J call TRBJ2-1; 9 positions agree with TRBD2. The length of the CDR3 is 16 residues. Trimming removed 4 bases from V and 8 bases from J; junction bases left unmatched: 12. CDR1 is SEHNR, CDR2 FQNEAQ, per germline (reference sequence). CDR3 DNA: TGTGCCAGCAGCTCCCTGATGGCGGGAGGGCCTCATGAGCAGTTCTTC. Protein: CASSSLMAGGPHEQFF.